Below, 15 T cell receptor beta chains from the same sample are listed, as sequenced in a study of beta chain features in type 1 diabetes. These receptors are not linked to any known antigen. Study results and limitations: Shortening of TCRB CDR3s, moderate but significant, appeared in all four CD4+ subsets of Type 1 diabetes patients.

Every isolated RNA sample was fully reverse transcribed, so sequencing captured expressed TCRB transcripts. Sequencing used immunoSEQ multiplex PCR; TCRdb keeps in-frame clones, though not all of them. The sample consists of a few hundred thousand clones, more than 15% of them appearing once. Input material: naive CD4+ T cells from blood. The receptors were sampled from a man aged 25 to 40 with type 1 diabetes.

The J gene is TRBJ1-5, the V gene TRBV30, with D perhaps TRBD1 (5 bases). With 2 bases removed from V and 5 bases from J, the gap between germline ends came to 10 bases. The CDR3 runs 13 residues. From germline, CDR1 is GTSNPN and CDR2 SVGIG (reference sequence). The CDR3 sequence is CAWSSGGDQPQHF. CDR3 nucleotides: TGTGCCTGGAGTTCCGGGGGGGATCAGCCCCAGCATTTT. The full variable domain, with the rest looked up from reference TRBV30 and TRBJ1-5, is SQTIHQWPATLVQPVGSPLSLECTVEGTSNPNLYWYRQAAGRGLQLLFYSVGIGQISSEVPQNLSASRPQDRQFILSSKKLLLSDSGFYLCAWSSGGDQPQHFGDGTRLSIL.

The chain combines TRBV30 with TRBJ2-1; D not resolved. The CDR3 runs to 12 residues. The germline V and J ends were trimmed by 2 bases and 3 bases, with 5 bases remaining between them. CDR1 is GTSNPN and CDR2 is SVGIG in the germline V gene (reference sequence). CDR3 loop: CAWSPNYNEQFF. CDR3 in DNA: TGTGCCTGGAGTCCCAACTACAATGAGCAGTTCTTC.

V gene TRBV7-8 combines with J gene TRBJ2-1; 11 nucleotides agree with TRBD2. The germline gives CDR1 SGHVS, CDR2 FQNEAQ. The J segment lost 0 bases and the V segment lost 6 bases, leaving 13 bases of the junction unmatched. The CDR3 totals 19 residues. CDR3 DNA sequence: TGTGCCAGCAGTCGGCCACTAGCGGGAGTCGCCATCTCCTACAATGAGCAGTTCTTC. It is translated as CASSRPLAGVAISYNEQFF.

The rearrangement links TRBV7-2 to TRBJ2-3; D is possibly TRBD1 (6 bases). Between the trimmed V and J ends, which lost 6 bases and 3 bases, there was a span of 16 bases. Germline V CDR1 and CDR2: SGHTA, FQGNSA. This CDR3 is 15 amino acids long. This CDR3 is CASRPGAERTDTQYF. The CDR3 DNA is TGTGCCAGCAGACCAGGGGCAGAGAGGACAGATACGCAGTATTTT.

V is TRBV30 and J is TRBJ2-3; D not certain. V dropped 4 bases and J dropped 2 bases, with 13 bases sitting between them. This CDR3 comprises 14 residues. The germline CDR1 and CDR2 sequences are GTSNPN and SVGIG (reference sequence). In DNA, the CDR3 is TGTGCCTGGACTTCTTGGGGTCCCACAGATACGCAGTATTTT. Protein: CAWTSWGPTDTQYF.

This clone was recorded a few times. J is TRBJ2-2 and V is TRBV7-7, with D uncertain. CDR3 size: 12 residues. The V end was cut by 1 base, the J end by 6 bases, with 3 bases between. From germline, CDR1 is SSHAT and CDR2 FNYEAQ (reference sequence). CDR3 nucleotides: TGTGCCAGCAGCTTAGGCTCCGGGGAGCTGTTTTTT. It specifies CASSLGSGELFF.

As regards this clone: The junction shows a germline mismatch at one end, possibly a read error. V gene TRBV25-1 combines with J gene TRBJ2-1, with D uncertain. The germline V gene has CDR1 MGHDK and CDR2 SYGVNS. This CDR3 region has 11 residues. The CDR3 coding sequence is TGTGCCAGCAGTCAATACAATGAGCAGTTCTTC. Amino acids: CASSQYNEQFF. The variable domain in full, with the rest retrieved from reference TRBV25-1 and TRBJ2-1, is EADIYQTPRYLVIGTGKKITLECSQTMGHDKMYWYQQDPGMELHLIHYSYGVNSTEKGDLSSESTVSRIRTEHFPLTLESARPSHTSQYLCASSQYNEQFFGPGTRLTVL.

The chain uses TRBV28 and TRBJ1-2; D call uncertain. V lost 6 bases to trimming and J lost 4 bases, with 21 bases between them. CDR3 length: 16 residues. The germline V gene encodes CDR1 MDHEN and CDR2 SYDVKM. CDR3 in DNA: TGTGCCAGCAGCCCCGGAGGTAGGCGGGCCGGCTATGGCTACACCTTC. This sequence encodes CASSPGGRRAGYGYTF.

There are a few counts of this clone. This chain connects TRBV2 to TRBJ2-4; TRBD1 matches at 7 bases. The CDR3 spans 15 residues. In germline, CDR1 is SNHLY, CDR2 FYNNEI. V lost 4 bases, J lost 11 bases, and 14 bases stayed unmatched. Here the CDR3 reads CASSGVGTVQGFQYF. CDR3 bases: TGTGCCAGCAGTGGGGTTGGGACAGTTCAGGGCTTTCAGTACTTC.

This clone was picked up a small number of times. The gene calls are TRBV27 and TRBJ2-3; D uncertain. V was pared by 5 bases and J by 0 bases, with 21 bases between. The germline CDR1 and CDR2 sequences are MNHEY and SMNVEV (reference sequence). The CDR3 is made up of 18 amino acids. In DNA, the CDR3 is TGTGCCAGCAGTACCCTCAGGCGCGGAGTGGCTAGCACAGATACGCAGTATTTT. It yields the protein CASSTLRRGVASTDTQYF.

This clone has just a few counts. This chain connects TRBV28 to TRBJ2-5; TRBD2 matches 12 bases. Germline CDR1 and CDR2: MDHEN and SYDVKM. The ends lost 7 bases at V and 5 bases at J; junction bases unmatched: 23. The CDR3 sequence is 20 residues long. The CDR3 DNA reads as TGTGCCAGCACCACAGGGTTTCTGGCTAGCGGGAGGGCGTTTGAGGAGACCCAGTACTTC. Its translation is CASTTGFLASGRAFEETQYF.

The V and J genes are TRBV19 and TRBJ2-1; 9 bases align to TRBD2. The trim removed 4 bases at V and 8 bases at J, leaving 18 bases unmatched. Per germline, CDR1 LNHDA and CDR2 SQIVND (reference sequence). This CDR3 is 18 amino acids long. CDR3 amino acids: CASSTLLGGTSPVDEQFF. The CDR3, as DNA: TGTGCCAGTAGTACCCTTCTGGGGGGGACTAGCCCGGTAGATGAGCAGTTCTTC.

This sequence joins TRBV7-9 and TRBJ2-3; TRBD2 agrees at 8 bases. The CDR3 extends over 15 amino acids. V was pared by 2 bases and J by 3 bases, with 4 bases of the junction left unmatched. CDR1 SEHNR and CDR2 FQNEAQ come from the germline V gene (reference sequence). CDR3 DNA sequence: TGTGCCAGCAGCTTAACAGCGGGGGAGACAGATACGCAGTATTTT. Protein product: CASSLTAGETDTQYF.

The genes are TRBV7-2 and TRBJ2-5; D may be TRBD2 (5 bases). The germline gives CDR1 SGHTA, CDR2 FQGNSA. The CDR3 is 13 residues long. Trimming removed 3 bases at V and 2 bases at J, with 7 bases between. In DNA form, the CDR3 reads TGTGCCAGCAGCTTGCCGGGGCAAGAGACCCAGTACTTC. The encoded protein is CASSLPGQETQYF. Filled out from reference TRBV7-2 and TRBJ2-5, the complete variable domain reads GAGVSQSPSNKVTEKGKDVELRCDPISGHTALYWYRQSLGQGLEFLIYFQGNSAPDKSGLPSDRFSAERTGGSVSTLTIQRTQQEDSAVYLCASSLPGQETQYFGPGTRLLVL.

A few counts support this clone. The chain combines TRBV9 with TRBJ2-5, with D unresolved. V was pared by 0 bases and J by 4 bases, with 13 bases between. This CDR3 is built from 15 residues. The V gene's germline CDR1 is SGDLS and CDR2 YYNGEE. This CDR3 reads CASSVAYIVGETQYF. The CDR3 region has the DNA TGTGCCAGCAGCGTAGCTTACATCGTCGGAGAGACCCAGTACTTC.